The TCR beta chain under discussion was sequenced for a study of cytomegalovirus exposure and HLA in healthy donors. For the study at large: The approximately 120 validation repertoires were reported in a later analysis to have been generated on the same platform as the roughly 700 first-cohort repertoires.

A remark on this clone: Its antigen is unidentified.

The CDR3 is made up of 15 amino acids. From germline, CDR1 is MNHEY and CDR2 SMNVEV (reference sequence). V lost 6 bases and J lost 4, with 16 bases in between. Study outcomes and limitations: The study labeled roughly 160 TCR beta chains cytomegalovirus-associated.

Data came from immunoSEQ multiplex PCR; TCRdb stores just in-frame clones and leaves some out. In the table there are 170,000 or so clones, 85% of which are singletons. The chain combines TRBV27 with TRBJ1-3; no firm D call. Sequencing was carried out using PBMCs. The TCR originated in a man between 18 and 29 years old in good health and CMV-seropositive. CDR3 DNA sequence: TGTGCCAGCAGATCCCTCCAGGTGTCCGGAAACACCATATATTTT. This encodes CASRSLQVSGNTIYF.